Following are 6 T cell receptor beta chains from one sample sequenced in a study of early T cells in non-severe SARS-CoV-2 infection. From the 5' RACE reads, TCRdb called clonotypes with MiXCR, one entry per CDR3 protein. The repertoire includes 65,000 to 85,000 distinct CDR3 sequences, less than 15% of them detected once, and 4.5% to 5.5% sits in the top ten. Sample: whole blood. These receptors were taken from an adult who was a healthcare worker with PCR-confirmed SARS-CoV-2 infection or an uninfected control (not recorded which).

The chain recombines TRBV12-3 or TRBV12-4 with TRBJ2-7; D is possibly TRBD2 (6 bases). This CDR3 is 16 amino acids long. With 7 bases removed from V and 2 bases from J, the gap between germline ends came to 21 bases. In nucleotides, the CDR3 is TGTGCCAGCACCTCGCTTCACCCCGGGAGAACCTACGAGCAGTACTTC. It is translated as CASTSLHPGRTYEQYF.

This clonotype occurred many times. The J gene is TRBJ2-3, the V gene TRBV11-2; D is uncertain. The CDR3 contains 13 residues. Germline V gives CDR1 SGHAT, CDR2 FQNNGV. Trimming removed 1 base from V and 3 bases from J, with 5 bases in between. The CDR3 DNA sequence: TGTGCCAGCAGCTTAGGCCCGACAGATACGCAGTATTTT. Its protein is CASSLGPTDTQYF.

This clonotype was counted at least ten times. The chain combines TRBV30 with TRBJ2-2; D gene ambiguous. Germline V lookup: CDR1 GTSNPN, CDR2 SVGIG (reference sequence). This CDR3 has 14 amino acids. V was pared by 0 bases and J by 4 bases, with 9 bases between. The CDR3, as DNA: TGTGCCTGGAGTGTACTCCGAGGCACCGGGGAGCTGTTTTTT. It yields the protein CAWSVLRGTGELFF.

The chain joins TRBV6-1 to TRBJ2-7; D not certain. V was cut by 1 base and J by 3 bases, with 7 bases left in between. Germline CDR1 reads MNHNS; CDR2 reads SASEGT. CDR3 length: 13 residues. CDR3 bases: TGTGCCAGCAGTGAAGGAGGATTCTACGAGCAGTACTTC. Its translation: CASSEGGFYEQYF.

This clonotype has a handful of counts. V is TRBV7-9 and J is TRBJ1-6; TRBD1 might be the D (6 bases). Trimming stripped 4 bases from V and 10 bases from J, with 14 bases between. CDR1 SEHNR and CDR2 FQNEAQ come from the germline V gene (reference sequence). The CDR3 length is 14 residues. This CDR3 reads CASSYGQWRSPLHF. The DNA of the CDR3 is TGTGCCAGCAGCTATGGACAGTGGCGCTCACCCCTCCACTTT.

This clonotype showed up just a few times. The V and J genes are TRBV7-9 and TRBJ2-5; D is unclear. Trimming stripped 1 base from V and 3 bases from J, with 9 bases between. CDR1 is SEHNR and CDR2 is FQNEAQ in the germline V gene (reference sequence). This CDR3 is 14 amino acids long. The CDR3 DNA follows: TGTGCCAGCAGCTTAGGGTTTAGGGAAGAGACCCAGTACTTC. Amino acid sequence: CASSLGFREETQYF.